This TCR beta chain was identified during a study of T cell responses to AZD1222 COVID-19 vaccine. The germline CDR1 and CDR2 sequences are SGHTA and FQGTGA. The CDR3 consists of 13 residues. V was clipped by 5 bases and J by 7 bases, with 12 bases between them. Profiling relied on immunoSEQ multiplex PCR, and the TCRdb table lists in-frame clones only, not all of them. The sample consists of around 110,000 clones, approximately 90% of them appearing once. This sequence originates from an adult in good health. V is TRBV7-3 and J is TRBJ2-1, with no clear D. The input for sequencing was peripheral blood, taken on day 0 of AZD1222 vaccination. CDR3 DNA: TGTGCCAGCAGCCCCCGGGCCCCGAATGAGCAGTTCTTC. Its protein is CASSPRAPNEQFF.